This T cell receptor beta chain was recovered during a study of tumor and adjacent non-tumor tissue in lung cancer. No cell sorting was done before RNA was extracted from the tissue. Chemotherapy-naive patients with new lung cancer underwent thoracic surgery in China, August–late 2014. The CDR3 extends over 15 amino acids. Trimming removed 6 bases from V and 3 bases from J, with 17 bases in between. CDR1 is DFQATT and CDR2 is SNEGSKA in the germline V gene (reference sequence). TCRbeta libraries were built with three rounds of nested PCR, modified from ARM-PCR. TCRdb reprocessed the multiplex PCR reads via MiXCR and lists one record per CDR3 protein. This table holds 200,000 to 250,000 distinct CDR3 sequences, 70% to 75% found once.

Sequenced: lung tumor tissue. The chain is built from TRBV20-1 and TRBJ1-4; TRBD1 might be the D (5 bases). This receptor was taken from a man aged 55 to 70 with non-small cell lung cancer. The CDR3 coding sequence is TGCAGTGCCCAGGACAAGGGGCAATCTAATGAAAAACTGTTTTTT. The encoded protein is CSAQDKGQSNEKLFF.